Shown below are 14 T cell receptor beta chains from a single sample sequenced in a study of shared clonotypes between healthy human individuals. Clones were read by immunoSEQ multiplex PCR, and TCRdb kept only the in-frame ones, dropping some. The sample consists of under 600,000 clones, roughly 97% of them appearing once. The sample was naive CD4+ T cells sorted from blood. Subset indicated: CD45RA+ positively selected. The receptors were gathered from a woman between 25 and 40 years old in good health.

This chain uses TRBV19 with TRBJ2-4, with 9 bases lining up with TRBD2. CDR1 and CDR2 from the germline V gene are LNHDA and SQIVND (reference sequence). The CDR3 runs 19 residues. J lost 1 base, V lost 3 bases, and 13 bases had no gene match. The CDR3 region is CASSISGRRTRGAKNIQYF. CDR3 sequence (DNA): TGTGCCAGTAGTATTAGCGGGAGACGAACGAGGGGGGCCAAAAACATTCAGTACTTC.

The chain uses TRBV2 and TRBJ2-7; D is possibly TRBD1 (6 bases). V dropped 9 bases and J dropped 1 base, with 13 bases sitting between them. The germline CDR1 and CDR2 sequences are SNHLY and FYNNEI. This CDR3 contains 13 residues. CDR3 loop: CASRTDGSYEQYF. DNA for the CDR3: TGTGCCAGTAGGACAGATGGATCCTACGAGCAGTACTTC.

The genes are TRBV7-2 and TRBJ2-7; 7 nucleotides match TRBD2. V gave up 3 bases and J gave up 4 bases; unmatched junction bases: 3. The CDR3 consists of 13 residues. Germline V gives CDR1 SGHTA, CDR2 FQGNSA. The CDR3 coding sequence is TGTGCCAGCAGCTTTAGCGGGTCATACGAGCAGTACTTC. Encoded protein: CASSFSGSYEQYF.

The V call is TRBV7-9, the J call TRBJ2-1; 9 bases align to TRBD2. Germline V CDR1 and CDR2: SEHNR, FQNEAQ (reference sequence). V shed 3 bases and J 4 bases; nucleotides not matched to a gene: 7. This CDR3 comprises 16 residues. The chain's CDR3 is CASSFGRLAEYNEQFF. As DNA, the CDR3 is TGTGCCAGCAGCTTTGGACGACTAGCGGAATACAATGAGCAGTTCTTC. The variable domain in full, completed from reference TRBV7-9 and TRBJ2-1, reads DTGVSQNPRHKITKRGQNVTFRCDPISEHNRLYWYRQTLGQGPEFLTYFQNEAQLEKSRLLSDRFSAERPKGSFSTLEIQRTEQGDSAMYLCASSFGRLAEYNEQFFGPGTRLTVL.

This clone came up once. The chain recombines TRBV4-1 with TRBJ1-2, with 9 bases fitting TRBD1. Germline-derived CDR1 and CDR2 are MGHRA and YSYEKL. The CDR3 has 17 residues. The ends lost 3 bases at V and 4 bases at J; junction bases unmatched: 12. CDR3: CASSHTQLDRGVYGYTF. The CDR3 nucleotides are TGCGCCAGCAGCCACACACAACTAGACAGGGGGGTCTATGGCTACACCTTC.

This chain connects TRBV5-4 to TRBJ2-4; TRBD1 agrees at 9 bases. Germline CDR1 reads SGHNT; CDR2 reads YYREEE (reference sequence). J lost 7 bases, V lost 4 bases, and 3 bases had no gene match. The CDR3 has 13 amino acids. As DNA, the CDR3 is TGTGCCAGCAGCCGGGACAGGGCTAACATTCAGTACTTC. Its translation is CASSRDRANIQYF.

Written as DNA, the CDR3 is TGTGCCAGCAGCCGGGACGAGTGGGGTGAGCAGTTCTTC. Translating it yields CASSRDEWGEQFF. V usage is TRBV7-2 and J usage is TRBJ2-1; D is perhaps TRBD1 or TRBD2 (5 bases each). V was cut by 5 bases and J by 9 bases, with 14 bases left in between. This CDR3 spans 13 amino acids. From germline, CDR1 is SGHTA and CDR2 FQGNSA.

The CDR3 is CASSSTGALNTEAFF. Here the CDR3 DNA reads TGTGCCAGCAGCTCGACAGGGGCCCTGAACACTGAAGCTTTCTTT. The chain links TRBV7-6 to TRBJ1-1; TRBD1 matches at 8 bases. The germline V gene encodes CDR1 SGHVS and CDR2 FNYEAQ. The CDR3 sequence is 15 residues long. Germline trimming cut 4 bases from V and 0 bases from J; bases unmatched to any gene: 4.

The CDR3 spells CAWGSDYGRTDTQYF. The CDR3 DNA is TGTGCCTGGGGGTCAGACTACGGCAGAACAGATACGCAGTATTTT. J is TRBJ2-3 and V is TRBV30; D might be TRBD2 (5 bases). Trimming took off 5 bases at V and 3 bases at J, with 18 bases between the two ends. In germline, CDR1 is GTSNPN, CDR2 SVGIG (reference sequence). CDR3 size: 15 residues.

This rearrangement joins TRBV15 to TRBJ2-5, with D perhaps TRBD2 (6 bases). The CDR3 has 14 residues. V dropped 9 bases and J dropped 5 bases, with 19 bases sitting between them. The germline CDR1 and CDR2 sequences are LNHNV and YYDKDF (reference sequence). The CDR3 coding sequence is TGTGCCACTAGAAAGGGCCGGGAGATGGAGACCCAGTACTTC. It specifies CATRKGREMETQYF.

The V call is TRBV27, the J call TRBJ2-6; D is unresolved. The germline gives CDR1 MNHEY, CDR2 SMNVEV (reference sequence). Trimming stripped 3 bases from V and 0 bases from J, with 6 bases between. The CDR3 sequence is 15 residues long. CDR3 sequence: CASSFANSGANVLTF. CDR3 DNA sequence: TGTGCCAGCAGTTTCGCGAACTCTGGGGCCAACGTCCTGACTTTC.

The V call is TRBV4-1, the J call TRBJ2-3, with D possibly being TRBD2 (5 bases). Germline CDR1 reads MGHRA; CDR2 reads YSYEKL. The CDR3 has 16 residues. The ends were cut back, 1 base at V and 1 base at J, with 12 bases in the middle. CDR3: CASSQVRGSGTDTQYF. For the CDR3, the DNA is TGCGCCAGCAGCCAAGTTCGGGGTAGCGGCACAGATACGCAGTATTTT.

Only one count was recorded for this clone. The V gene is TRBV27, the J gene TRBJ2-7; weak D call: TRBD2 (5 bases). This CDR3 is built from 16 residues. CDR1 MNHEY and CDR2 SMNVEV come from the germline V gene (reference sequence). Trimming removed 4 bases from V and 7 bases from J, with 23 bases in between. DNA of the CDR3: TGTGCCAGCAGTTCCCTCGGACTGCCCCGAGCTTGGGAGCAGTACTTC. It encodes CASSSLGLPRAWEQYF.

The rearrangement uses TRBV11-3 and TRBJ2-5; D is undetermined. The better agreement between TRBJ2-7 and the DNA end casts doubt on the J call. The CDR3 runs 14 residues. Germline CDR1 and CDR2: SGHNT and YENEEA. DNA for the CDR3: TGTGCCAGCAGCTTATCCGGCCTCTCGGACGAGCAGTACTTC. It specifies CASSLSGLSDEQYF.